These 21 T cell receptor beta chains were sequenced from one sample in a study of blood T cell repertoires in COVID-19. Libraries were prepared by immunoSEQ multiplex PCR; TCRdb keeps only in-frame clonotypes and omits some of them. The sample lists about 130,000 clones, 85% seen once, with around 4% in the top ten. The material sequenced was peripheral blood. These receptors were collected from a human donor in a cohort sampled during active COVID-19.

The genes are TRBV5-1 and TRBJ2-1; 11 nucleotides line up with TRBD2. With 0 bases clipped from V and 9 bases from J, the junction kept 5 bases outside the gene matches. This CDR3 region has 15 residues. The germline gives CDR1 SGHRS, CDR2 YFSETQ. The CDR3 loop is CASSLGLAGGVEQFF. CDR3 bases: TGCGCCAGCAGCTTGGGCCTAGCGGGGGGAGTTGAGCAGTTCTTC.

The sample holds a few counts of this clone. In nucleotides, the CDR3 is TGTGCCAGCACCCCGGACAGGGGCCGAGCTTTCTTT. Its protein product is CASTPDRGRAFF. The V and J genes are TRBV6-5 and TRBJ1-1, with 9 bases fitting TRBD1. CDR3 length: 12 residues. With V trimmed by 7 bases and J by 10 bases, 7 bases remained unmatched. From germline, CDR1 is MNHEY and CDR2 SVGAGI.

The J gene is TRBJ1-4, the V gene TRBV18; D not resolved. This CDR3 has 15 amino acids. V lost 5 bases and J 6 bases, leaving 16 bases between the germline ends. The germline V gene encodes CDR1 KGHSH and CDR2 LQKENI. The CDR3 bases are TGTGCCAGCTCATTCAAGGGTTGGAGGGATGAAAAACTGTTTTTT. This sequence encodes CASSFKGWRDEKLFF. The whole variable domain, remainder taken from reference TRBV18 and TRBJ1-4, is NAGVMQNPRHLVRRRGQEARLRCSPMKGHSHVYWYRQLPEEGLKFMVYLQKENIIDESGMPKERFSAEFPKEGPSILRIQQVVRGDSAAYFCASSFKGWRDEKLFFGSGTQLSVL.

The rearrangement uses TRBV3-1 (or the pseudogene TRBV3-2) and TRBJ2-1; 10 nucleotides agree with TRBD2. Germline V gene lookup returns CDR1 LGHDT and CDR2 YNNKEL (reference sequence). The V gene end was trimmed by 5 bases and the J gene end by 6 bases; junction bases not matched to a gene: 7. The CDR3 length is 15 residues. DNA of the CDR3: TGTGCCAGCAGCTATAGCGGGGGGCTTAGCAATGAGCAGTTCTTC. This gives the protein CASSYSGGLSNEQFF.

The chain carries TRBV7-2 and TRBJ1-1; 7 positions agree with TRBD1. There are 15 residues in the CDR3. Germline values: CDR1 SGHTA, CDR2 FQGNSA. V lost 1 base, J lost 2 bases, and 4 bases stayed unmatched. The chain's CDR3 is CASSLGNRGNTEAFF. DNA of the CDR3: TGTGCCAGCAGCTTAGGTAACAGGGGAAACACTGAAGCTTTCTTT.

The chain couples TRBV6-4 to TRBJ2-3, with TRBD1 matching over 7 bases. CDR3 length equals 14 residues. Germline-derived CDR1 and CDR2 are MRHNA and SNTAGT. With V trimmed by 0 bases and J by 4 bases, 1 base remained unmatched. The CDR3: CASSDSTGADTQYF. The CDR3 DNA is TGTGCCAGCAGTGACTCAACAGGGGCAGATACGCAGTATTTT.

This clone has more than one count but fewer than ten. The chain has TRBV2 and TRBJ2-3; 12 bases match TRBD2. Germline CDR1 and CDR2: SNHLY and FYNNEI. Unmatched junction bases numbered 7, after V lost 4 bases and J lost 5 bases. The CDR3 has 16 residues. In DNA form, the CDR3 reads TGTGCCAGCAGTGGGGCTAGCGGGGGGGCTGGAGATACGCAGTATTTT. This codes for CASSGASGGAGDTQYF.

V gene TRBV5-1 combines with J gene TRBJ2-7, with D possibly being TRBD2 (5 bases). Trimming stripped 4 bases from V and 4 bases from J, with 12 bases between. Looked up from germline, CDR1 is SGHRS and CDR2 is YFSETQ. CDR3 size: 13 residues. The chain's CDR3 is CASSEAPGYEQYF. The CDR3 nucleotides read TGCGCCAGCAGCGAGGCCCCGGGGTACGAGCAGTACTTC. The full variable domain, with the rest looked up from reference TRBV5-1 and TRBJ2-7, is KAGVTQTPRYLIKTRGQQVTLSCSPISGHRSVSWYQQTPGQGLQFLFEYFSETQRNKGNFPGRFSGRQFSNSRSEMNVSTLELGDSALYLCASSEAPGYEQYFGPGTRLTVT.

In DNA, the CDR3 is TGTGCCAGCAGTAGGACAGTGCGAAACACCATATATTTT. This sequence encodes CASSRTVRNTIYF. This chain links TRBV12-3 or TRBV12-4 with TRBJ1-3; tentative D call: TRBD1 (6 bases). Trimming stripped 5 bases from V and 5 bases from J, with 10 bases between. The CDR3 runs to 13 residues.

The rearrangement uses TRBV7-9 and TRBJ1-1; no clear D. Germline V gene lookup returns CDR1 SEHNR and CDR2 FQNEAQ (reference sequence). Deletions cut 4 bases from V and 7 bases from J, with 13 bases between. The CDR3 loop spans 13 amino acids. CDR3 DNA sequence: TGTGCCAGCAGCTCACCCGCCTACAGTGAAGCTTTCTTT. Protein sequence: CASSSPAYSEAFF.

V gene TRBV7-9 combines with J gene TRBJ2-3; 10 positions agree with TRBD2. Germline CDR1 SEHNR, CDR2 FQNEAQ (reference sequence). Unmatched junction bases numbered 11, after V lost 5 bases and J lost 6 bases. CDR3 size: 16 residues. CDR3 bases: TGTGCCAGCAGCCCCACTAGCGGGATGATAGCGGATACGCAGTATTTT. Protein product: CASSPTSGMIADTQYF.

V gene TRBV14 combines with J gene TRBJ2-2; D uncertain. The ends were cut back, 3 bases at V and 2 bases at J, with 10 bases in the middle. This CDR3 spans 15 amino acids. Germline V gene lookup returns CDR1 SGHDN and CDR2 FVKESK. The DNA of the CDR3 is TGTGCCAGCAGCCAGCAGGTTATAAACACCGGGGAGCTGTTTTTT. This sequence encodes CASSQQVINTGELFF.

This clone came up a few times. This rearrangement joins TRBV4-1 to TRBJ1-5, with TRBD1 matching over 10 bases. The CDR3 covers 15 residues. Unmatched junction bases numbered 1, after V lost 0 bases and J lost 5 bases. Germline lookup yields CDR1 MGHRA and CDR2 YSYEKL. DNA for the CDR3: TGCGCCAGCAGCCAAGATGGGACAGGGGATCAGCCCCAGCATTTT. Encoded protein: CASSQDGTGDQPQHF.

V and J are TRBV10-3 and TRBJ1-2; D might be TRBD1 (6 bases). This CDR3 region has 15 residues. V was clipped by 2 bases and J by 8 bases, with 18 bases between them. Per germline, CDR1 ENHRY and CDR2 SYGVKD. CDR3 region: CAISEVVGQQAGYTF. The CDR3 DNA is TGTGCCATCAGTGAGGTAGTGGGACAACAGGCGGGCTACACCTTC.

This clone appeared a few times. The rearrangement joins TRBV6-5 to TRBJ2-1, with a tentative D call TRBD1 (6 bases). Germline-derived CDR1 and CDR2 are MNHEY and SVGAGI. The CDR3 totals 14 residues. V lost 2 bases and J lost 9, with 14 bases in between. DNA of the CDR3: TGTGCCAGCAGTTACATGGGGGCTCAAGGTGAGCAGTTCTTC. Translating gives CASSYMGAQGEQFF.

The chain has TRBV19 and TRBJ1-2, with D uncertain. V was clipped by 2 bases and J by 8 bases, with 12 bases between them. The germline gives CDR1 LNHDA, CDR2 SQIVND (reference sequence). The CDR3 covers 13 residues. CDR3 DNA: TGTGCCAGTAGTATACGGGATCCGCGGGGCTACACCTTC. This encodes CASSIRDPRGYTF.

J is TRBJ2-7 and V is TRBV11-3; unclear D gene. V was clipped by 2 bases and J by 2 bases, with 10 bases between them. This CDR3 contains 14 residues. In germline, CDR1 is SGHNT, CDR2 YENEEA. The CDR3 coding sequence is TGTGCCAGCAGCTTATCGGGTACCCCCTACGAGCAGTACGTC. This codes for CASSLSGTPYEQYV.

The chain carries TRBV6-2 or TRBV6-3 and TRBJ2-7, with TRBD1 matching over 9 bases. With 4 bases clipped from V and 1 base from J, the junction kept 8 bases outside the gene matches. There are 16 residues in the CDR3. Germline V gene sequence: CDR1 MNHEY, CDR2 SVGEGT. CDR3 in amino acids: CASSSPAGTGSYEQYV. Here the CDR3 DNA reads TGTGCCAGCAGTTCCCCAGCCGGGACAGGGTCCTACGAGCAGTACGTC.

V gene TRBV10-3 combines with J gene TRBJ2-7; possibly TRBD1 for D (6 bases). V was shortened by 6 bases and J by 2 bases, with 14 bases between the two germline ends. The CDR3 is made up of 14 amino acids. From germline, CDR1 is ENHRY and CDR2 SYGVKD. The CDR3 loop is CAIRGADSAYEQYF. The CDR3 DNA is TGTGCCATCAGGGGTGCGGACAGTGCCTACGAGCAGTACTTC.

The V and J genes are TRBV12-3 or TRBV12-4 and TRBJ2-1; D gene ambiguous. The V end was cut by 7 bases, the J end by 10 bases, with 11 bases between. The CDR3 has 11 amino acids. The CDR3 nucleotides read TGTGCCAGCACCACCGATCGGGAGCAGTTCTTC. This codes for CASTTDREQFF.

This chain joins TRBV27 and TRBJ1-1; tentative D call: TRBD1 (6 bases). CDR1 and CDR2 (germline): MNHEY, SMNVEV (reference sequence). Between the trimmed V and J ends, which lost 3 bases and 0 bases, there was a span of 17 bases. The CDR3 has 17 amino acids. The CDR3 coding sequence is TGTGCCAGCAGTTTTAACAGGGAAACAGGAATGAACACTGAAGCTTTCTTT. Protein product: CASSFNRETGMNTEAFF.